This T cell receptor (beta chain) comes out of a study of T cells in Graves' hyperthyroidism and ophthalmopathy. Amplification targeted TCR beta CDR3 regions from RNA transcripts. First-round RT-PCR targeting the TCR CDR3 was performed with the HTBI primer set. A single record per CDR3 protein comes from TCRdb applying MiXCR to the multiplex PCR reads. Of 500,000 to 600,000 distinct CDR3 sequences in the sample, roughly 50% were seen once. Orbital computed tomography and thyroid ultrasound, together with serum TRAb and thyroxine and clinical symptoms, were used for diagnoses. V lost 8 bases, J lost 1 base, and 2 bases stayed unmatched. Germline lookup yields CDR1 SNHLY and CDR2 FYNNEI. The CDR3 totals 13 residues.

The receptor's source is an adult woman with Graves' disease, either hyperthyroidism or ophthalmopathy (not recorded which). The material sequenced was peripheral blood or thyroid tissue (not recorded which). The chain couples TRBV2 to TRBJ1-5; TRBD1 matches 7 bases. CDR3 amino acids: CASQQGSNQPQHF. In DNA form, the CDR3 reads TGTGCCAGCCAACAGGGGAGCAATCAGCCCCAGCATTTT.